The clone carrying this TCR beta chain was recorded a few times. The antigen is unknown. This specimen comes from a study of T-cell memory formation after mild COVID-19. Overall study findings and caveats: The second-wave clones peaking on day 37 were not confirmed as SARS-CoV-2-specific.

Between the trimmed V and J ends, which lost 4 bases and 6 bases, there was a span of 14 bases. This CDR3 has 14 amino acids. Germline values: CDR1 SNHLY, CDR2 FYNNEI. TCRdb processed the 5' RACE reads anew with MiXCR; each CDR3 protein has one entry. The sample has hundreds of thousands of distinct CDR3 sequences, under 20% seen once. The sequence was collected from an adult woman who had mild COVID-19 (a few samples of this study predate the infection). Cell type and time point are not known. The sequenced sample was PBMCs or a T cell subset sorted from them (not recorded which). J is TRBJ2-3 and V is TRBV2; unclear D gene. Written as DNA, the CDR3 is TGTGCCAGCAGTGTCGACCGGTCCGGGGATACGCAGTATTTT. The encoded protein is CASSVDRSGDTQYF.